These 20 T cell receptor beta chains originate from one sample sequenced in a study of immune evolution from preneoplasia to lung adenocarcinoma. Here immunoSEQ multiplex PCR was the method, and the copy in TCRdb shows in-frame clones only, minus some. The table lists several thousand clones, around four fifths of them singletons, with approximately 7.4% in the top ten. Sequencing used FFPE adjacent normal lung tissue. These TCRs come from a person in their 70s with lung adenocarcinoma.

The V gene is TRBV30, the J gene TRBJ1-2; D not certain. Deletions cut 0 bases from V and 8 bases from J, with 7 bases between. This CDR3 contains 11 residues. Germline V lookup: CDR1 GTSNPN, CDR2 SVGIG (reference sequence). The CDR3 here is CAWSVTPGYTF. CDR3 in DNA: TGTGCCTGGAGTGTGACCCCCGGCTACACCTTC.

This sequence joins TRBV30 and TRBJ2-2; a possible D gene is TRBD1 (6 bases). The CDR3 is made up of 15 amino acids. Germline assignment: CDR1 GTSNPN and CDR2 SVGIG (reference sequence). Trimming took 3 bases from V and 1 from J, leaving 12 bases between them. CDR3 sequence (DNA): TGTGCCTGGAGAGCAGGGGACCGGAACACCGGGGAGCTGTTTTTT. As protein: CAWRAGDRNTGELFF.

This clone has only a few counts. This chain links TRBV30 with TRBJ1-3; no firm D call. The ends were cut back, 3 bases at V and 4 bases at J, with 7 bases in the middle. The CDR3 runs to 12 residues. Per germline, CDR1 GTSNPN and CDR2 SVGIG (reference sequence). This CDR3 reads CAWSHWGNTIYF. In DNA form, the CDR3 reads TGTGCCTGGAGCCATTGGGGAAACACCATATATTTT.

The rearrangement links TRBV5-1 to TRBJ1-2; 12 positions agree with TRBD1. This CDR3 contains 14 residues. In germline, CDR1 is SGHRS, CDR2 YFSETQ. With V trimmed by 2 bases and J by 8 bases, 4 bases remained unmatched. CDR3 in DNA: TGCGCCAGCAGCTTAGCCGGGACAGGGGGCGGCTACACCTTC. Encoded protein: CASSLAGTGGGYTF.

This clone occurred once. This chain uses TRBV9 with TRBJ2-3, with 12 bases identical to TRBD1. The CDR3 extends over 15 amino acids. Germline V CDR1 and CDR2: SGDLS, YYNGEE. After removal of 2 bases from V and 6 bases from J, the junction contained 4 bases not matched to a gene. The CDR3 is CASSVRDRGRDTQYF. The CDR3 bases are TGTGCCAGCAGCGTTCGGGACAGGGGGCGGGATACGCAGTATTTT.

CDR3 sequence (DNA): TGTGCCTGGAGTTTGGGCAGGGGGACTAACTTTCAAGAGACCCAGTACTTC. Translating gives CAWSLGRGTNFQETQYF. This sequence joins TRBV30 and TRBJ2-5; D possibly uses TRBD1 or TRBD2 (7 bases each). The CDR3 covers 17 residues. CDR1 is GTSNPN and CDR2 is SVGIG in the germline V gene (reference sequence). The V end was cut by 2 bases, the J end by 2 bases, with 21 bases between.

The gene calls are TRBV27 and TRBJ2-5; D possibly matches TRBD1 or TRBD2 (5 bases each). The CDR3 runs to 13 residues. Trimming removed 6 bases from V and 1 base from J, with 9 bases in between. The germline V gene encodes CDR1 MNHEY and CDR2 SMNVEV (reference sequence). The CDR3 here is CASRRDGQETQYF. CDR3 DNA sequence: TGTGCCAGCAGGAGGGACGGCCAAGAGACCCAGTACTTC.

The chain couples TRBV7-3 to TRBJ2-2; D gene ambiguous. Trimming took 2 bases from V and 1 from J, leaving 14 bases between them. The CDR3 is 17 amino acids. Germline CDR1 and CDR2: SGHTA and FQGTGA. In nucleotides, the CDR3 is TGTGCCAGCAGCTTATCCTTTGAGGCGAGGAACACCGGGGAGCTGTTTTTT. Its translation: CASSLSFEARNTGELFF.

This sequence joins TRBV6-5 and TRBJ1-6, with TRBD1 identical over 11 bases. J lost 9 bases, V lost 5 bases, and 3 bases had no gene match. Germline assignment: CDR1 MNHEY and CDR2 SVGAGI. This CDR3 comprises 14 residues. The CDR3 DNA follows: TGTGCCAGCAGTCCGGGACAGGGGGTTTCACCCCTCCACTTT. It specifies CASSPGQGVSPLHF.

Comment on this clone: A read error may produce the germline difference seen at one junction end. The V and J genes are TRBV10-1 and TRBJ1-1, with D perhaps TRBD1 (6 bases). This CDR3 has 19 amino acids. Germline V CDR1 and CDR2: WNHNN, SYGVQD (reference sequence). This chain's CDR3 is CARSDRGETGPDMNTEAFF. Written as DNA, the CDR3 is TGCGCCAGGAGTGATAGGGGGGAAACAGGGCCTGATATGAACACTGAAGCTTTCTTT.

The sample holds a few counts of this clone. V is TRBV6-5 and J is TRBJ2-1; TRBD2 matches at 12 bases. This CDR3 spans 13 amino acids. CDR1 and CDR2 (germline): MNHEY, SVGAGI. With 7 bases clipped from V and 9 bases from J, the junction kept 4 bases outside the gene matches. The CDR3 DNA sequence: TGTGCCAGCACTAGCGGGGGGGCTGTTGAGCAGTTCTTC. Translating it yields CASTSGGAVEQFF.

This clone is labeled as large. The CDR3, as DNA: TGTGCCAGCAGCTTAGGTGGCAGGGGAGGCGAGCAGTACTTC. This codes for CASSLGGRGGEQYF. This chain uses TRBV7-9 with TRBJ2-7, with D perhaps matching TRBD1 or TRBD2 (6 bases each). Trimming took 1 base from V and 6 from J, leaving 13 bases between them. The CDR3 sequence is 14 residues long. CDR1 is SEHNR, CDR2 FQNEAQ, per germline (reference sequence).

J is TRBJ2-2 and V is TRBV19; D not certain. The CDR3 is made up of 10 amino acids. Per germline, CDR1 LNHDA and CDR2 SQIVND (reference sequence). V was clipped by 10 bases and J by 9 bases, with 9 bases between them. The CDR3 region has the DNA TGTGCCACGGTGGTTCGGGAGCTGTTTTTT. It encodes CATVVRELFF.

This clone was counted only a few times. Within the sample, other DNA sequences also encode this same CDR3. V usage is TRBV29-1 and J usage is TRBJ1-1; 7 bases match TRBD1. The CDR3 covers 10 residues. Germline-derived CDR1 and CDR2 are SQVTM and ANQGSEA. V lost 7 bases, J lost 8 bases, and 4 bases stayed unmatched. CDR3 sequence (DNA): TGCAGCGCCCGGGACAGCGAAGCTTTCTTT. Translating it yields CSARDSEAFF.

V usage is TRBV5-1 and J usage is TRBJ1-2; no clear D gene. This CDR3 spans 14 amino acids. Trimming left V 3 bases short and J 4 bases short, with 13 bases between. Germline loops: CDR1 SGHRS, CDR2 YFSETQ. CDR3 in amino acids: CASSSPLSPYGYTF. In DNA, the CDR3 is TGCGCCAGCAGCTCCCCGCTTTCCCCCTATGGCTACACCTTC.

The chain is built from TRBV18 and TRBJ2-7; 9 nucleotides match TRBD1. V shed 3 bases, J shed 4 bases, and the junction held 4 bases outside the gene matches. Germline CDR1 is KGHSH and CDR2 is LQKENI. The CDR3 spans 14 residues. The CDR3, as DNA: TGTGCCAGCTCACCGAGGACAGGGGAGTACGAGCAGTACTTC. Protein sequence: CASSPRTGEYEQYF.

J is TRBJ2-3 and V is TRBV4-2; no definite D call. The ends were cut back, 1 base at V and 0 bases at J, with 8 bases in the middle. Germline V lookup: CDR1 LGHNA, CDR2 YNFKEQ. This CDR3 spans 15 amino acids. CDR3 sequence (DNA): TGTGCCAGCAGCCAAGCGACGCTTAGCACAGATACGCAGTATTTT. This encodes CASSQATLSTDTQYF.

The rearrangement links TRBV4-1 to TRBJ1-2; D might be TRBD1 (6 bases). The CDR3 sequence is 16 residues long. Trimming removed 0 bases at V and 8 bases at J, with 19 bases between. Per germline, CDR1 MGHRA and CDR2 YSYEKL. CDR3 nucleotides: TGCGCCAGCAGCCAAGAACACAGGGTAAATCGGCTAGGCTACACCTTC. Protein product: CASSQEHRVNRLGYTF.

This clone was detected a few times. One junction end disagrees with the germline gene, perhaps due to a read error. The chain has TRBV28 and TRBJ2-6; tentatively, D is TRBD2 (6 bases). This CDR3 region has 15 residues. The germline V gene encodes CDR1 MDHEN and CDR2 SYDVKM. The CDR3 DNA follows: TGTGCCAGCAGGCGAGGAGGGACTGGGACCAACGTCCTGACTTTC. The encoded protein is CASRRGGTGTNVLTF.

This chain connects TRBV21-1 to TRBJ2-4; TRBD2 is the table's D call, not checked against the DNA. TRBV21-1 is given as a pseudogene. The CDR3 is 21 residues long. For the CDR3, the DNA is TGTGCCAGCAGCAAAAGGCGCCAAGGGTCGGGGGAGCTTCTAGCCAAAAACATTCAGTACTTC. This codes for CASSKRRQGSGELLAKNIQYF.